A single sample gave rise to the 24 T cell receptor beta chains below, sequenced in a study of follicular helper T cells after annual influenza vaccination. As for time point: 2014-2015 season, 7 days after vaccination. Generated by immunoSEQ multiplex PCR, the TCRdb table keeps only in-frame clones and is missing some. The data contain 7,500 to 10,000 clones, about 82% of them singletons. The specimen was CXCR5+ CD38- circulating T follicular helper cells from blood, collected 7 days after influenza vaccination. Stated subset: circulating Tfh, non-naive CD4+CXCR5+PD-1+ (ICOS+CD38+ or ICOS-CD38-). The origin of the receptors is an adult who received the influenza vaccine.

This rearrangement joins TRBV4-2 to TRBJ2-7; the D gene is possibly TRBD1 (6 bases). CDR3 size: 14 residues. Germline CDR1 and CDR2: LGHNA and YNFKEQ. Trimming stripped 3 bases from V and 3 bases from J, with 12 bases between. CDR3 sequence: CASSQEVQGYEQYF. Written as DNA, the CDR3 is TGTGCCAGCAGCCAGGAGGTACAGGGCTACGAGCAGTACTTC.

The table lists this clone with a few counts. The chain has TRBV28 and TRBJ2-7, with D maybe TRBD2 (5 bases). Germline V gives CDR1 MDHEN, CDR2 SYDVKM. CDR3 length: 14 residues. The V and J ends lost 9 bases and 2 bases respectively, with 17 bases between them. The DNA for the CDR3 is TGTGCCAGTCTCCCGCGGGCAAGGCCCTACGAGCAGTACTTC. Translated: CASLPRARPYEQYF.

This clone occurred once. V gene TRBV19 combines with J gene TRBJ1-6, with D unclear. With 6 bases removed from V and 7 bases from J, the gap between germline ends came to 13 bases. Germline loops: CDR1 LNHDA, CDR2 SQIVND (reference sequence). The CDR3 sequence is 14 residues long. CDR3 DNA sequence: TGTGCCAGTAGGATCCGGGCAGAAAATTCACCCCTCCACTTT. It yields the protein CASRIRAENSPLHF.

This clone was seen only once. The chain joins TRBV28 to TRBJ2-3; 11 bases are shared with TRBD2. Per germline, CDR1 MDHEN and CDR2 SYDVKM. J lost 2 bases, V lost 6 bases, and 7 bases had no gene match. The CDR3 has 16 amino acids. CDR3: CASSLPGLAATDTQYF. The CDR3 DNA reads as TGTGCCAGCAGCCTGCCGGGACTAGCGGCCACAGATACGCAGTATTTT.

The gene calls are TRBV7-9 and TRBJ2-1; 7 nucleotides agree with TRBD2. Per the germline V gene, CDR1 is SEHNR and CDR2 is FQNEAQ (reference sequence). This CDR3 comprises 17 residues. J was trimmed by 0 bases and V by 5 bases; bases with no gene match: 10. In nucleotides, the CDR3 is TGTGCCAGCAGCAAACGGGGGGACCCGAGCTCCTACAATGAGCAGTTCTTC. Translation: CASSKRGDPSSYNEQFF.

The rearrangement links TRBV7-2 to TRBJ2-3, with D perhaps matching TRBD2 (5 bases). The V gene lost 1 base and the J gene lost 6 bases, with 14 bases spanning the gap. Germline values: CDR1 SGHTA, CDR2 FQGNSA. The CDR3 has 15 residues. The CDR3 DNA reads TGTGCCAGCAGCTTAGTGGGGAGCCGGGCGGATACGCAGTATTTT. Translated, it gives CASSLVGSRADTQYF.

V usage is TRBV19 and J usage is TRBJ2-5; D call uncertain. Between the trimmed V and J ends, which lost 2 bases and 1 base, there was a span of 5 bases. CDR3 length: 13 residues. The V gene's germline CDR1 is LNHDA and CDR2 SQIVND (reference sequence). The CDR3 here is CASSITVQETQYF. As DNA, the CDR3 is TGTGCCAGTAGTATAACGGTCCAAGAGACCCAGTACTTC.

V is TRBV6-1 and J is TRBJ2-1; tentatively, D is TRBD2 (5 bases). Germline CDR1 reads MNHNS; CDR2 reads SASEGT. Trimming removed 2 bases at V and 3 bases at J, with 11 bases between. CDR3 length equals 15 residues. The CDR3 sequence: CASSELDSVYNEQFF. The CDR3 nucleotides read TGTGCCAGCAGTGAACTGGATAGCGTCTACAATGAGCAGTTCTTC.

The chain recombines TRBV30 with TRBJ2-2; 8 bases map to TRBD1. The germline CDR1 and CDR2 sequences are GTSNPN and SVGIG (reference sequence). Trimming cost V 4 bases and J 2 bases; bases outside gene matches: 9. The CDR3 is made up of 16 amino acids. Here the CDR3 reads CAWKRGTGVNTGELFF. CDR3 nucleotides: TGTGCCTGGAAAAGGGGGACAGGCGTTAACACCGGGGAGCTGTTTTTT.

This chain joins TRBV4-1 and TRBJ2-1, with TRBD2 matching 14 bases. CDR3 size: 18 residues. With V trimmed by 7 bases and J by 0 bases, 8 bases remained unmatched. The germline CDR1 and CDR2 sequences are MGHRA and YSYEKL. The CDR3 DNA reads TGCGCCAGCAAGCAGACTAGCGGGGGGGCCGGCTCCTACAATGAGCAGTTCTTC. Amino acid sequence: CASKQTSGGAGSYNEQFF.

J is TRBJ2-3 and V is TRBV2, with D maybe TRBD1 (6 bases). The CDR3 has 15 amino acids. Per germline, CDR1 SNHLY and CDR2 FYNNEI. Between the trimmed V and J ends, which lost 5 bases and 4 bases, there was a span of 16 bases. The CDR3 bases are TGTGCCAGCAGTTTTCAGGGGTACCAGGCAGATACGCAGTATTTT. Encoded protein: CASSFQGYQADTQYF.

This chain links TRBV7-2 with TRBJ2-3; 7 nucleotides line up with TRBD2. Unmatched junction bases numbered 9, after V lost 5 bases and J lost 4 bases. Germline V CDR1 and CDR2: SGHTA, FQGNSA. This CDR3 comprises 15 residues. The CDR3 loop is CASSRRLAGADTQYF. The CDR3 nucleotides are TGTGCCAGCAGCCGCCGACTAGCTGGAGCAGATACGCAGTATTTT.

The V and J genes are TRBV5-1 and TRBJ2-5; the match to TRBD2 covers 11 bases. CDR1 SGHRS and CDR2 YFSETQ come from the germline V gene. With V trimmed by 4 bases and J by 0 bases, 5 bases remained unmatched. The CDR3 loop spans 16 amino acids. The CDR3 nucleotides are TGCGCCAGCAGCGCGGGACTAGCGGAAGACCAAGAGACCCAGTACTTC. This codes for CASSAGLAEDQETQYF.

In DNA form, the CDR3 reads TGTGCCAGCAGCTGGGGCCGGGACACTGAAGCTTTCTTT. The encoded protein is CASSWGRDTEAFF. The chain has TRBV5-5 and TRBJ1-1; a possible D gene is TRBD1 (5 bases). The CDR3 sequence is 13 residues long. CDR1 and CDR2 (germline): SGHKS, YYEKEE (reference sequence). Trimming removed 3 bases at V and 3 bases at J, with 9 bases between.

The chain recombines TRBV28 with TRBJ2-1; 11 nucleotides match TRBD2. Germline values: CDR1 MDHEN, CDR2 SYDVKM. The CDR3 contains 16 residues. The trim removed 5 bases at V and 9 bases at J, leaving 12 bases unmatched. The CDR3: CASSPSPTSGKGEQFF. The CDR3 bases are TGTGCCAGCAGTCCCTCACCGACTAGCGGGAAGGGTGAGCAGTTCTTC.

This clone was recorded once. The V call is TRBV28, the J call TRBJ1-4; D may be TRBD1 (5 bases). CDR1 and CDR2 (germline): MDHEN, SYDVKM. The V gene lost 10 bases and the J gene lost 4 bases, with 13 bases spanning the gap. The CDR3 is made up of 13 amino acids. This chain's CDR3 is CATTGPNNEKLFF. CDR3 sequence (DNA): TGTGCCACCACGGGACCGAATAATGAAAAACTGTTTTTT.

The rearrangement links TRBV19 to TRBJ1-5, with 8 bases fitting TRBD1. Looked up from germline, CDR1 is LNHDA and CDR2 is SQIVND (reference sequence). This CDR3 is 15 amino acids long. V lost 4 bases, J lost 7 bases, and 9 bases stayed unmatched. The CDR3 nucleotides are TGTGCCAGTAGTAAGCGGCGGGCAGGGGGCCAGCCCCAGCATTTT. It codes for CASSKRRAGGQPQHF.

V and J are TRBV4-1 and TRBJ2-3; 12 bases are a match to TRBD2. This CDR3 comprises 17 residues. The V gene's germline CDR1 is MGHRA and CDR2 YSYEKL. Trimming took 0 bases from V and 5 from J; bases not matched to a gene: 6. The CDR3 region has the DNA TGCGCCAGCAGCCAAGAGCCGCTAGCGGGGGGGAGAGATACGCAGTATTTT. Protein product: CASSQEPLAGGRDTQYF.

The J gene is TRBJ2-2, the V gene TRBV9; 10 nucleotides align to TRBD2. The CDR3 length is 16 residues. CDR1 is SGDLS, CDR2 YYNGEE, per germline. V shed 4 bases, J shed 6 bases, and the junction held 9 bases outside the gene matches. The DNA of the CDR3 is TGTGCCAGCAGCAGAGGGTTAGCGGGAGGAGCCGGGGAGCTGTTTTTT. It yields the protein CASSRGLAGGAGELFF.

J is TRBJ2-5 and V is TRBV14, with no clear D. Germline V gene sequence: CDR1 SGHDN, CDR2 FVKESK. The CDR3 spans 15 residues. V lost 0 bases and J 0 bases, leaving 8 bases between the germline ends. CDR3 in DNA: TGTGCCAGCAGCCAAGATCGTACGTACCAAGAGACCCAGTACTTC. Translation: CASSQDRTYQETQYF.

This sequence joins TRBV9 and TRBJ1-3; unclear D gene. CDR1 and CDR2 (germline): SGDLS, YYNGEE. V dropped 4 bases and J dropped 4 bases, with 12 bases sitting between them. This CDR3 has 14 residues. As DNA, the CDR3 is TGTGCCAGCAGCCCGAGTCATGGGGGAAACACCATATATTTT. It is translated as CASSPSHGGNTIYF.

This clone appeared once. The chain combines TRBV7-2 with TRBJ2-7; 9 nucleotides align to TRBD1. The germline gives CDR1 SGHTA, CDR2 FQGNSA. V shed 6 bases, J shed 5 bases, and the junction held 8 bases outside the gene matches. The CDR3 totals 14 residues. The CDR3 nucleotides are TGTGCCAGCAGTTACGGACAGGGGCGAAACGAGCAGTACTTC. Translation: CASSYGQGRNEQYF.

The genes are TRBV27 and TRBJ1-1; D is perhaps TRBD1 (5 bases). This CDR3 comprises 14 residues. V was shortened by 6 bases and J by 4 bases, with 15 bases between the two germline ends. Germline V gives CDR1 MNHEY, CDR2 SMNVEV (reference sequence). CDR3 coding DNA: TGTGCCAGCAGGCCCGAGGGGCGCGGCACTGAAGCTTTCTTT. Amino acid sequence: CASRPEGRGTEAFF.

The J gene is TRBJ1-2, the V gene TRBV6-5, with no clear D. The CDR3 is made up of 12 amino acids. Germline lookup yields CDR1 MNHEY and CDR2 SVGAGI. The ends were cut back, 6 bases at V and 6 bases at J, with 11 bases in the middle. CDR3 protein: CASSQTRNGYTF. In DNA form, the CDR3 reads TGTGCCAGCAGCCAGACGAGGAATGGCTACACCTTC.